This TCR beta chain was documented in a study of blood T cell repertoires in COVID-19. Study in general: Samples taken during acute and convalescent COVID-19 were collected in the United States, Italy and Spain.

Libraries were prepared by immunoSEQ multiplex PCR; TCRdb keeps only in-frame clonotypes and omits some of them. The data contain around 95,000 clones, 80% of them seen just once; the ten biggest clones take up 12%. This clone was seen once. Per germline, CDR1 SGHKS and CDR2 YYEKEE (reference sequence). Trimming at V came to 3 bases and at J to 5 bases, leaving 5 bases not matched to a gene. The CDR3 is made up of 14 amino acids. The source is a woman between 65 and 79 years old with acute or convalescent COVID-19. The chain combines TRBV5-5 with TRBJ1-1; 9 bases agree with TRBD1. The sequencing input was peripheral blood. The CDR3 DNA reads TGTGCCAGCAGCTGGGGGACAGGGAAGACTGAAGCTTTCTTT. It specifies CASSWGTGKTEAFF.